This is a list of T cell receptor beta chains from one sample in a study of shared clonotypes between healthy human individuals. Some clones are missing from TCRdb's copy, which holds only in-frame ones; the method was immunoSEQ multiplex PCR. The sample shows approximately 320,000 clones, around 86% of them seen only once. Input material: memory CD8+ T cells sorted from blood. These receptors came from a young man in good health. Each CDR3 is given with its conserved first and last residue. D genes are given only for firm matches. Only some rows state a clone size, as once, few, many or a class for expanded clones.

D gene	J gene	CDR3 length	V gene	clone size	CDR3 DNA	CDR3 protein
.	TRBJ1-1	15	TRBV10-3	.	TGTGCCATCACGCCCGATATTGGGGCTGGGGCTGAAGCTTTCTTT	CAITPDIGAGAEAFF
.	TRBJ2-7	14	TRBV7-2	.	TGTGCCAGCAGCTCCAGGGGTCCTCCCTACGAGCAGTACTTC	CASSSRGPPYEQYF
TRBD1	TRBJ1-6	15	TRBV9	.	TGTGCCAGCAGCGTAGGAGGGACAGGGAGTTCACCCCTCCACTTT	CASSVGGTGSSPLHF
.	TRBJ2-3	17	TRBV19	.	TGTGCCAGTAAATCTACAGGGATAGGGTCTAGCACAGATACGCAGTATTTT	CASKSTGIGSSTDTQYF
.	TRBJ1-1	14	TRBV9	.	TGTGCCAGCAGCTCCTCTGTGAGGGGGGCTGAAGCTTTCTTT	CASSSSVRGAEAFF
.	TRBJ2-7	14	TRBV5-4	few	TGTGCCAGCAGCTATGGAGTCAGTTCCTACGAGCAGTACTTC	CASSYGVSSYEQYF
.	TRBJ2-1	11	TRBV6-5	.	TGTGCCAGCAGTCGGAGGGGTGAGCAGTTCTTC	CASSRRGEQFF
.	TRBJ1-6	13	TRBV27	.	TGTGCCAGCAGTTTACAGGCGAATTCACCCCTCCACTTT	CASSLQANSPLHF
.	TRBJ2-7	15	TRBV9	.	TGTGCCAGCAGCGTAGATTCGGACAGCTCCTACGAGCAGTACTTC	CASSVDSDSSYEQYF
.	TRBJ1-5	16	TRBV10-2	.	TGCGCCAGCAGTGAGGGGGTTCTGGGGGGCAATCAGCCCCAGCATTTT	CASSEGVLGGNQPQHF
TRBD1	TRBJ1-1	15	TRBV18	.	TGTGCCAGCTCACCACCGGACAGGCGAAACACTGAAGCTTTCTTT	CASSPPDRRNTEAFF
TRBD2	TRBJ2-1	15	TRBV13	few	TGTGCCAGCAGCTCGGGACTAGCGGGAGGGAATGAGCAGTTCTTC	CASSSGLAGGNEQFF
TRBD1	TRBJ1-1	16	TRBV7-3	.	TGTGCCAGCAGCGGGACAGGGGGCTCGCTAGGCACTGAAGCTTTCTTT	CASSGTGGSLGTEAFF
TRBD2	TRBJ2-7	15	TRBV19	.	TGTGCCAGTAGTATCTCGGCTAGCGGAAACTACGAGCAGTACTTC	CASSISASGNYEQYF
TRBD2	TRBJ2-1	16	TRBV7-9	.	TGTGCCAGCAGCCCTACTAGCGGCCTAGCCCACAATGAGCAGTTCTTC	CASSPTSGLAHNEQFF
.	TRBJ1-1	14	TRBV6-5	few	TGTGCCAGCAGTCCCCAGGGAGGGAACACTGAAGCTTTCTTT	CASSPQGGNTEAFF
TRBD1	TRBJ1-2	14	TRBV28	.	TGTGCCAGCAGTCCGTTACAGGGGGCGGGTGGCTACACCTTC	CASSPLQGAGGYTF
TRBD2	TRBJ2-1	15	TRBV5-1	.	TGCGCCAGCAGCTTGGCGACTAGCGGGGGGTTTGAGCAGTTCTTC	CASSLATSGGFEQFF
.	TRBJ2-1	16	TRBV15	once	TGTGCCACCAGCAGAGATGCCGGCAGCGGTTACAATGAGCAGTTCTTC	CATSRDAGSGYNEQFF
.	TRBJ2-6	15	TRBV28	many	TGTGCCAGCAGTTTTTACAGCTCTGGGGCCAACGTCCTGACTTTC	CASSFYSSGANVLTF
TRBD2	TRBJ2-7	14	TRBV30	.	TGTGCCTGGAGTCTCGGGACTAGCGCGGGGGAGCAGTACTTC	CAWSLGTSAGEQYF
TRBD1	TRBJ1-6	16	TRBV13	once	TGTGCCAGCAGCTCGATTTCAGGGGGCTTCGATTCACCCCTCCACTTT	CASSSISGGFDSPLHF
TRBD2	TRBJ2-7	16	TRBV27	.	TGTGCCAGCAGTCTAGTTTTCGGATTAGCGGGTAACGAGCAGTACTTC	CASSLVFGLAGNEQYF
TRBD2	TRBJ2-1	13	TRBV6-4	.	TGTGCCAGCAGAGCGGGAGCCGGCAATGAGCAGTTCTTC	CASRAGAGNEQFF
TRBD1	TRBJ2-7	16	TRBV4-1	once	TGCGCCAGCAGCCAAGAACCTTCTGGGACAGCATACGAGCAGTACTTC	CASSQEPSGTAYEQYF
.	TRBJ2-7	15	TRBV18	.	TGTGCCAGCTCACCAATCCGGTCCGAGGACTACGAGCAGTACTTC	CASSPIRSEDYEQYF
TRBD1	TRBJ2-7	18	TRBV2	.	TGTGCCAGCAGGGCCGGGACAGGCACCGTGTCGAGCTCCTACGAGCAGTACTTC	CASRAGTGTVSSSYEQYF
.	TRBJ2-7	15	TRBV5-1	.	TGCGCCAGCAGCCAGGGACGACTTGGATTTTACGAGCAGTACTTC	CASSQGRLGFYEQYF
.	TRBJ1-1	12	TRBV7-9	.	TGTGCCAGCAGCTTAGCGACCACTGAAGCTTTCTTT	CASSLATTEAFF
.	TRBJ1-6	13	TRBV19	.	TGTGCCAGTAGTATGGTAGGGAATTCACCCCTCCACTTT	CASSMVGNSPLHF
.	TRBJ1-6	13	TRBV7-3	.	TGTGCCAGCAGCTTACGATCAGGATCACCCCTCCACTTT	CASSLRSGSPLHF
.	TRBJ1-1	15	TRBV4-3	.	TGCGCCAGCAGCCAGGATACGACAGGAATCACTGAAGCTTTCTTT	CASSQDTTGITEAFF
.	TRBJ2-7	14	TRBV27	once	TGTGCCAGCAGTCCCGCCGGGACGGTCTACGAGCAGTACTTC	CASSPAGTVYEQYF
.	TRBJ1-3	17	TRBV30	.	TGTGCCTGGAGGATCCTCGGGGAGGGAAACTCTGGAAACACCATATATTTT	CAWRILGEGNSGNTIYF
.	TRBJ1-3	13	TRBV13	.	TGTGCCAGCAGCCTCGTAAGTGGAAACACCATATATTTT	CASSLVSGNTIYF
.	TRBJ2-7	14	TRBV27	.	TGTGCCAGCAAGGGGGGCGGGATGACCTACGAGCAGTACTTC	CASKGGGMTYEQYF
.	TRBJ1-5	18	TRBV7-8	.	TGTGCCAGCAGCTTAATTCTCCGTGGGGGCAGGGGTTTTCAGCCCCAGCATTTT	CASSLILRGGRGFQPQHF
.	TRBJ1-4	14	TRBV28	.	TGTGCCAGCAGTTTAATCGCAGGAGATGAAAAACTGTTTTTT	CASSLIAGDEKLFF
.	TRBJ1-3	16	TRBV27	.	TGTGCCAGCAGTTTCGGTCGCAGGGGTTCTGGAAACACCATATATTTT	CASSFGRRGSGNTIYF
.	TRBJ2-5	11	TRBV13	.	TGTGCCAGCAGCTTAGAAGAGACCCAGTACTTC	CASSLEETQYF
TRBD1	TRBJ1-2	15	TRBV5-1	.	TGCGCCAGCAGCTTGGAAGGGACAGGCCTCTATGGCTACACCTTC	CASSLEGTGLYGYTF
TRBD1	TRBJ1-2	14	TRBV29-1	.	TGCAGCGCGAGGGGACAGGGAATTAACTATGGCTACACCTTC	CSARGQGINYGYTF
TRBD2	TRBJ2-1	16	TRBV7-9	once	TGTGCCAGCAGCTCTTCCGGGGGGGAAGTTTGGAATGAGCAGTTCTTC	CASSSSGGEVWNEQFF
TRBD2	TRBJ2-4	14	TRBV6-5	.	TGTGCCAGCAGGACTAGCGGGGGTGAAAACATTCAGTACTTC	CASRTSGGENIQYF
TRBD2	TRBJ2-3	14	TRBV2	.	TGTGCCAGCAGGGCTAGCGGGGGGATAGATACGCAGTATTTT	CASRASGGIDTQYF
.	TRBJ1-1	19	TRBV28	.	TGTGCCAGCAGCTCCCCCAGGGGTTCCGGACCCTGGTCGGACACTGAAGCTTTCTTT	CASSSPRGSGPWSDTEAFF
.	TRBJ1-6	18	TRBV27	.	TGTGCCAGCAGTTTAATGGGGGCACAGGGCGGCCATAATTCACCCCTCCACTTT	CASSLMGAQGGHNSPLHF
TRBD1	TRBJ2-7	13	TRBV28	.	TGTGCCAGCAGTTACAGGGGCCTGGGCGAGCAGTACTTC	CASSYRGLGEQYF
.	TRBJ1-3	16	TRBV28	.	TGTGCCAGCAGTCCGACTAATCCTGACCCCTTAAACACCATATATTTT	CASSPTNPDPLNTIYF
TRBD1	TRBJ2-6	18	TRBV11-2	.	TGTGCCAGCGGAACCTACGGACAGGAAAGCTCTGGGGCCAACGTCCTGACTTTC	CASGTYGQESSGANVLTF
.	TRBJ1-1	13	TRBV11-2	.	TGTGCCAGCAGCTTAGAGTACAGGGCGGGAGCTTTCTTT	CASSLEYRAGAFF
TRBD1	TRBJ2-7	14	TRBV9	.	TGTGCCAGCAGCCCGGGGACAGTCTCCTACGAGCAGTACTTC	CASSPGTVSYEQYF
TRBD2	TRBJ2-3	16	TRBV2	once	TGTGCCAGCAGTGAAGAAGGTAGCGGGAGAACCGATACGCAGTATTTT	CASSEEGSGRTDTQYF